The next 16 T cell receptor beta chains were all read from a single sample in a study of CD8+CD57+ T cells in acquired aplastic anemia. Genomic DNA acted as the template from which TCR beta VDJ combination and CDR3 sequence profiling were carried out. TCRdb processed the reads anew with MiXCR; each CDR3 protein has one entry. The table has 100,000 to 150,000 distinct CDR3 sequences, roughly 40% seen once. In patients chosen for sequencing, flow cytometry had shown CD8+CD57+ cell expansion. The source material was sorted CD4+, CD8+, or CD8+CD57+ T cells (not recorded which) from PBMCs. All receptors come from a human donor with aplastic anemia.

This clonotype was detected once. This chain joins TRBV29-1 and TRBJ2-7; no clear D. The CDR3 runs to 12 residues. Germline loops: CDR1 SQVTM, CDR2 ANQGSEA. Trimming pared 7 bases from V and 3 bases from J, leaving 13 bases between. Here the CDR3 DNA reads TGCAGCGGAGGTCTATTGGGCTACGAGCAGTACTTC. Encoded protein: CSGGLLGYEQYF.

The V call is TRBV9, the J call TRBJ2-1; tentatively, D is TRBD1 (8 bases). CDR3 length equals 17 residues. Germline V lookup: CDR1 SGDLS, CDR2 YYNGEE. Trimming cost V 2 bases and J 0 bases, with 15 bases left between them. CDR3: CASSVEQGGSSYNEQFF. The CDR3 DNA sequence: TGTGCCAGCAGCGTGGAACAGGGGGGGAGCTCCTACAATGAGCAGTTCTTC.

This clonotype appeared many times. The CDR3 region is CASRPRENTEAFF. CDR3 in DNA: TGTGCCAGCAGACCGAGAGAGAACACTGAAGCTTTCTTT. This chain connects TRBV12-3 or TRBV12-4 to TRBJ1-1; D is uncertain. This CDR3 spans 13 amino acids. Trimming removed 6 bases at V and 1 base at J, with 9 bases between.

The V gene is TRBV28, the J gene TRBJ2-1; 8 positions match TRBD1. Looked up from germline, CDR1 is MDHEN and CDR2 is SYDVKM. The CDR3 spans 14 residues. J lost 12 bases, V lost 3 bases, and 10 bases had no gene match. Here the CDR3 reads CASSLATGGSVQFF. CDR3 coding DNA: TGTGCCAGCAGTTTGGCCACAGGGGGTAGTGTGCAGTTCTTC.

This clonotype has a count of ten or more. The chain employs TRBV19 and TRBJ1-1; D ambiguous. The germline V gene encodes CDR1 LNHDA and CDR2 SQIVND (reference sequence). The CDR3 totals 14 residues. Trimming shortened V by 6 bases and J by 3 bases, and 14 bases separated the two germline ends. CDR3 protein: CASRTSATDTEAFF. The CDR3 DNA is TGTGCCAGTAGGACCAGTGCAACGGACACTGAAGCTTTCTTT.

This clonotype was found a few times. The CDR3: CASSPIIQETQYF. The CDR3 bases are TGTGCCAGCTCACCAATAATCCAAGAGACCCAGTACTTC. The rearrangement links TRBV18 to TRBJ2-5; D is unclear. CDR3 size: 13 residues. Trimming shortened V by 2 bases and J by 1 base, and 5 bases separated the two germline ends. Germline CDR1 is KGHSH and CDR2 is LQKENI.

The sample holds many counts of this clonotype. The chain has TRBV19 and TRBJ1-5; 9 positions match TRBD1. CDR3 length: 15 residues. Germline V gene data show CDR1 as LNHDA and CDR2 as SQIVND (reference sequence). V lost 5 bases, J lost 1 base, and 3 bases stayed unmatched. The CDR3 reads CASSPQGASNQPQHF. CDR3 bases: TGTGCCAGTAGTCCACAGGGGGCGAGCAATCAGCCCCAGCATTTT. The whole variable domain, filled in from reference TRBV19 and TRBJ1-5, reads DGGITQSPKYLFRKEGQNVTLSCEQNLNHDAMYWYRQDPGQGLRLIYYSQIVNDFQKGDIAEGYSVSREKKESFPLTVTSAQKNPTAFYLCASSPQGASNQPQHFGDGTRLSIL.

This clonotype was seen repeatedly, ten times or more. CDR3 nucleotides: TGCGCCAGCAGTGAAAATACAGGAGAGACCCAGTACTTC. Translation: CASSENTGETQYF. The chain employs TRBV10-2 and TRBJ2-5, with a possible D match to TRBD1 (5 bases). This CDR3 spans 13 amino acids. With 3 bases removed from V and 4 bases from J, the gap between germline ends came to 9 bases. Germline CDR1 and CDR2: WSHSY and SAAADI.

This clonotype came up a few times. The CDR3 DNA is TGCAGTGCCCGAGCCCTAGCGGGAGAGTACAATGAGCAGTTCTTC. Protein product: CSARALAGEYNEQFF. V is TRBV20-1 and J is TRBJ2-1, with TRBD2 matching over 10 bases. Trimming cost V 6 bases and J 4 bases; bases outside gene matches: 9. From germline, CDR1 is DFQATT and CDR2 SNEGSKA (reference sequence). The CDR3 loop spans 15 amino acids.

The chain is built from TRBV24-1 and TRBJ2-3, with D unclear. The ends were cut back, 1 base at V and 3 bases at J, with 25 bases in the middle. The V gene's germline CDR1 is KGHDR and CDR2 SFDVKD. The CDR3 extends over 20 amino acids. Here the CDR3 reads CATSDLSCRPLEPRTDTQYF. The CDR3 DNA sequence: TGTGCCACCAGTGATTTATCTTGCAGGCCCCTGGAACCCCGAACAGATACGCAGTATTTT.

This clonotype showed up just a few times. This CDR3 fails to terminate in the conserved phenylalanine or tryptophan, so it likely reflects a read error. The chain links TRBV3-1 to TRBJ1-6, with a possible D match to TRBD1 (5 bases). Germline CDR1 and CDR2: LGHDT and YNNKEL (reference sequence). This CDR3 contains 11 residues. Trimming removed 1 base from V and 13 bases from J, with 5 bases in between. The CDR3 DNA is TGTGCCAGCAGCCAAGGGGGGCCCCTCCACCTT. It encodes CASSQGGPLHL.

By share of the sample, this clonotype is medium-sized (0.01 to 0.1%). The CDR3 nucleotides are TGTGCCAGCACCCCGAGGGCAAATTCACCCCTCCACTTT. The encoded protein is CASTPRANSPLHF. The chain uses TRBV7-6 and TRBJ1-6; D unclear. Trimming removed 7 bases at V and 7 bases at J, with 11 bases between. The CDR3 covers 13 residues. CDR1 and CDR2 (germline): SGHVS, FNYEAQ.

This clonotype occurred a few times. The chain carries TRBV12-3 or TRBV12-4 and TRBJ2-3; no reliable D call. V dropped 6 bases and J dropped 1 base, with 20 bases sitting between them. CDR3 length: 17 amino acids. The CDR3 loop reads CASRPEPLRSGTDTQYF. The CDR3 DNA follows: TGTGCCAGCAGACCAGAGCCCTTACGGTCTGGCACAGATACGCAGTATTTT.

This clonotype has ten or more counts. CDR3 in DNA: TGCGCCAGCAGCCACGGCATTGAGGATTCACCCCTCCACTTT. Protein: CASSHGIEDSPLHF. The J gene is TRBJ1-6, the V gene TRBV4-1; D gene uncertain. The CDR3 spans 14 residues. V was trimmed by 3 bases and J by 8 bases, leaving 11 bases between them. The germline V gene encodes CDR1 MGHRA and CDR2 YSYEKL.

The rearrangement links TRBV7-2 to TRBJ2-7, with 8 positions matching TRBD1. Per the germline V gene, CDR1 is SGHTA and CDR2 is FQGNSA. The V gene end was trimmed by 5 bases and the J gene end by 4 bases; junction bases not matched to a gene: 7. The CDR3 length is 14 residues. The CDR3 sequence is CASSTRTGRYEQYF. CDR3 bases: TGTGCCAGCAGCACCCGGACAGGGCGGTACGAGCAGTACTTC.

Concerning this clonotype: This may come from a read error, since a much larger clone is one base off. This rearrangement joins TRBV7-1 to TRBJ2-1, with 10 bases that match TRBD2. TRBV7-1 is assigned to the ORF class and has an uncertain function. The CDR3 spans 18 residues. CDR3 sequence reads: CASSLSGASGGRVGEQSF. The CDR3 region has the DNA TGTGCCAGCAGCCTCAGCGGGGCTAGCGGGGGAAGAGTCGGTGAGCAGTCCTTC.